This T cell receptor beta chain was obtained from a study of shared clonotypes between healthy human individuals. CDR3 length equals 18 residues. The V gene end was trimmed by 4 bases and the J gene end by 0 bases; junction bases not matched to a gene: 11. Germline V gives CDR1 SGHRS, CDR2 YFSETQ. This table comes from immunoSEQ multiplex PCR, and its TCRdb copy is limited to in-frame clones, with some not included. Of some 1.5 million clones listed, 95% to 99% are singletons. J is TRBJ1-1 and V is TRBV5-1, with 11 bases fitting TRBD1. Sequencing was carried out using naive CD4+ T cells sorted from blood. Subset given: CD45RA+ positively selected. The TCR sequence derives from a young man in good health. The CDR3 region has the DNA TGCGCCAGCAGCCACCGGACAGGGGGCGACGGTCTGAACACTGAAGCTTTCTTT. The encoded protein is CASSHRTGGDGLNTEAFF.